Presented here are 20 T cell receptor beta chains from one specimen sequenced in a study of cytomegalovirus exposure and HLA in healthy donors. TCRdb keeps only in-frame clones here, not all; method: immunoSEQ multiplex PCR. The sample has roughly 150,000 clones; approximately 80% are singletons. The sequenced sample consisted of PBMCs. Source of these receptors: a man aged 30 to 39 in good health and CMV-seropositive.

This chain connects TRBV4-1 to TRBJ2-7; D is possibly TRBD1 (6 bases). The CDR3 is 16 residues long. Deletions cut 4 bases from V and 0 bases from J, with 16 bases between. From germline, CDR1 is MGHRA and CDR2 YSYEKL. The CDR3 DNA reads as TGCGCCAGCAGCCCACACCCAGGGGAAAACTCCTACGAGCAGTACTTC. Its translation: CASSPHPGENSYEQYF.

CDR3 sequence reads: CASSSFGVGQPQHF. The CDR3 DNA follows: TGTGCCAGCAGTTCGTTCGGGGTGGGCCAGCCCCAGCATTTT. The chain joins TRBV6-5 to TRBJ1-5; D gene unclear. The germline V and J ends were trimmed by 4 bases and 7 bases, with 14 bases remaining between them. The CDR3 extends over 14 amino acids. The V gene's germline CDR1 is MNHEY and CDR2 SVGAGI.

This clone was seen a single time. V usage is TRBV4-2 and J usage is TRBJ2-3; 7 nucleotides agree with TRBD1. The CDR3 contains 16 residues. Germline V gene data show CDR1 as LGHNA and CDR2 as YNFKEQ. V dropped 2 bases and J dropped 0; count of bases not matched to a gene: 5. As DNA, the CDR3 is TGTGCCAGCAGCCAAAGGACAGGAGCCAGCACAGATACGCAGTATTTT. It yields the protein CASSQRTGASTDTQYF.

V gene TRBV9 combines with J gene TRBJ2-1; possible D gene TRBD2, 7 bases. Trimming removed 0 bases from V and 11 bases from J, with 15 bases in between. Germline V CDR1 and CDR2: SGDLS, YYNGEE. The CDR3 totals 14 residues. CDR3 DNA sequence: TGTGCCAGCAGCGTAGCTCCCCGCGGGGGCCAGCAGTTCTTC. Its protein product is CASSVAPRGGQQFF.

The chain recombines TRBV7-3 with TRBJ2-2, with 7 positions matching TRBD1. Germline CDR1 SGHTA, CDR2 FQGTGA. This CDR3 is built from 16 residues. The V segment lost 2 bases and the J segment 0 bases; nucleotides outside the gene matches: 3. The CDR3 spells CASSLQTGPNTGELFF. The DNA for the CDR3 is TGTGCCAGCAGCTTACAGACAGGGCCGAACACCGGGGAGCTGTTTTTT.

The genes are TRBV5-1 and TRBJ2-3; a weak D match, TRBD2 (7 bases). Trimming removed 0 bases at V and 3 bases at J, with 14 bases between. Germline lookup yields CDR1 SGHRS and CDR2 YFSETQ. CDR3 length: 16 amino acids. The CDR3 sequence: CASSLGRGAVTDTQYF. The DNA of the CDR3 is TGCGCCAGCAGCTTGGGTCGGGGGGCAGTTACAGATACGCAGTATTTT.

The CDR3 DNA sequence: TGCAGCGTTACGTATGGAGCGGGAGGTTACGAGCAGTACTTC. Translated: CSVTYGAGGYEQYF. The V gene is TRBV29-1, the J gene TRBJ2-7; TRBD2 aligns across 9 bases. The CDR3 is 14 amino acids. Unmatched junction bases numbered 9, after V lost 5 bases and J lost 4 bases. Germline-derived CDR1 and CDR2 are SQVTM and ANQGSEA.

The chain recombines TRBV6-5 with TRBJ1-2; 9 positions match TRBD1. Germline values: CDR1 MNHEY, CDR2 SVGAGI. This CDR3 comprises 15 residues. The V and J ends lost 3 bases and 7 bases, in that order; junction bases with no gene match: 9. The CDR3 nucleotides are TGTGCCAGCAGTTATTTCCCAGACAGGGGGGTTGGCTACACCTTC. As protein: CASSYFPDRGVGYTF.

V gene TRBV25-1 combines with J gene TRBJ2-2; TRBD1 matches 7 bases. V trimming: 4 bases; J trimming: 3 bases; junction bases outside the gene matches: 2. CDR1 is MGHDK and CDR2 is SYGVNS in the germline V gene. This CDR3 region has 14 residues. In DNA form, the CDR3 reads TGTGCCAGCAGTGGACAGGGAGACACCGGGGAGCTGTTTTTT. Protein sequence: CASSGQGDTGELFF.

The chain carries TRBV18 and TRBJ1-5, with D perhaps matching TRBD1 (5 bases). Per the germline V gene, CDR1 is KGHSH and CDR2 is LQKENI. V was shortened by 4 bases and J by 6 bases, with 13 bases between the two germline ends. The CDR3 has 14 amino acids. CDR3 region: CASSRQGRGQPQHF. The CDR3 nucleotides are TGTGCCAGCTCACGCCAGGGTAGGGGTCAGCCCCAGCATTTT.

This clone turned up a few times. J is TRBJ1-2 and V is TRBV2; 7 nucleotides agree with TRBD1. Germline trimming cut 4 bases from V and 8 bases from J; bases unmatched to any gene: 4. The CDR3 consists of 12 residues. Germline CDR1 SNHLY, CDR2 FYNNEI. Here the CDR3 DNA reads TGTGCCAGCAGTGGGACAGGAGGAGGCTACACCTTC. Protein sequence: CASSGTGGGYTF.

The rearrangement joins TRBV5-1 to TRBJ2-3; the D gene is possibly TRBD2 (6 bases). Germline lookup yields CDR1 SGHRS and CDR2 YFSETQ. V was shortened by 3 bases and J by 6 bases, with 14 bases between the two germline ends. CDR3 length: 14 amino acids. CDR3 nucleotide sequence: TGCGCCAGCAGCTGGACGGGGGAAGCGGATACGCAGTATTTT. The encoded protein is CASSWTGEADTQYF.

The chain is built from TRBV5-6 and TRBJ1-2; no reliable D call. The CDR3 runs to 14 residues. Germline CDR1 reads SGHDT; CDR2 reads YYEEEE. V dropped 3 bases and J dropped 1 base, with 10 bases sitting between them. CDR3 sequence reads: CASSYGGINYGYTF. CDR3 DNA: TGTGCCAGCAGCTACGGAGGGATTAACTATGGCTACACCTTC.

The genes are TRBV7-2 and TRBJ2-2; TRBD1 matches at 8 bases. Trimming cost V 5 bases and J 1 base; bases outside gene matches: 3. Per germline, CDR1 SGHTA and CDR2 FQGNSA. CDR3 length: 15 residues. The CDR3 DNA reads TGTGCCAGCAGCCCAGGGACAGGGAACACCGGGGAGCTGTTTTTT. It encodes CASSPGTGNTGELFF.

This chain joins TRBV9 and TRBJ1-1, with a tentative D call TRBD1 (5 bases). With 0 bases removed from V and 1 base from J, the gap between germline ends came to 10 bases. CDR1 is SGDLS, CDR2 YYNGEE, per germline. The CDR3 extends over 15 amino acids. CDR3 nucleotide sequence: TGTGCCAGCAGCGTAGGTAACAGGTGGAACACTGAAGCTTTCTTT. Translated, it gives CASSVGNRWNTEAFF. Variable domain in full (rest from reference TRBV9 and TRBJ1-1): DSGVTQTPKHLITATGQRVTLRCSPRSGDLSVYWYQQSLDQGLQFLIQYYNGEERAKGNILERFSAQQFPDLHSELNLSSLELGDSALYFCASSVGNRWNTEAFFGQGTRLTVV.

In this sample, this clone turned up a few times. The chain is built from TRBV5-1 and TRBJ2-7; D gene ambiguous. The CDR3 is 13 amino acids. With 5 bases removed from V and 0 bases from J, the gap between germline ends came to 9 bases. Germline CDR1 and CDR2: SGHRS and YFSETQ. In DNA, the CDR3 is TGCGCCAGCAGTGTGACTGACTCCTACGAGCAGTACTTC. It translates to CASSVTDSYEQYF.

The chain combines TRBV2 with TRBJ2-3; D might be TRBD1 (5 bases). V was trimmed by 6 bases and J by 10 bases, leaving 23 bases between them. Germline CDR1 is SNHLY and CDR2 is FYNNEI. This CDR3 contains 15 residues. The CDR3 DNA is TGTGCCAGCAGGACGTGGGGCCCCCCACCGGTCTCGCAGTATTTT. The encoded protein is CASRTWGPPPVSQYF.

The rearrangement uses TRBV2 and TRBJ2-5; TRBD2 aligns across 8 bases. Germline-derived CDR1 and CDR2 are SNHLY and FYNNEI. The CDR3 runs 16 residues. J gave up 2 bases and V 3 bases, and 8 bases lay outside the gene matches. CDR3 amino acids: CASSELGGGKQETQYF. As DNA, the CDR3 is TGTGCCAGCAGTGAGCTCGGCGGGGGGAAACAAGAGACCCAGTACTTC.

V gene TRBV27 combines with J gene TRBJ2-7, with 8 bases lining up with TRBD2. Germline values: CDR1 MNHEY, CDR2 SMNVEV (reference sequence). CDR3 size: 15 residues. The V segment lost 5 bases and the J segment 5 bases; nucleotides outside the gene matches: 11. DNA for the CDR3: TGTGCCAGCAGTCCCTCCGGGGGGGGAAGCCACGAGCAGTACTTC. Amino acid sequence: CASSPSGGGSHEQYF.

J is TRBJ1-2 and V is TRBV2; possibly TRBD1 for D (6 bases). The CDR3 spans 16 residues. The germline gives CDR1 SNHLY, CDR2 FYNNEI. V dropped 0 bases and J dropped 3 bases, with 14 bases sitting between them. CDR3 protein: CASSEALRGLDYGYTF. The DNA for the CDR3 is TGTGCCAGCAGTGAAGCGCTCAGGGGCTTGGACTATGGCTACACCTTC. Full variable domain (outside the CDR3, taken from reference TRBV2 and TRBJ1-2): EPEVTQTPSHQVTQMGQEVILRCVPISNHLYFYWYRQILGQKVEFLVSFYNNEISEKSEIFDDQFSVERPDGSNFTLKIRSTKLEDSAMYFCASSEALRGLDYGYTFGSGTRLTVV.